Listed below are T cell receptor beta chains from one sample, sequenced in a study of CD8 T cells in ankylosing spondylitis. TCRdb used MiXCR to reprocess the 5' RACE reads, holding one entry per CDR3 protein. This table holds 300,000 to 350,000 distinct CDR3 sequences, around 21% found once. The sample consisted of blood, either unsorted or a sorted T cell fraction (not recorded which). These receptors were collected from a female donor with ankylosing spondylitis or in good health (not recorded which). CDR3s include the opening cysteine and the closing phenylalanine or tryptophan. The D gene is left open where the match is weak. Some rows have no size entry. The others give once, few or many, or a class for an expanded clone.

clone size,D gene,V gene,J gene,CDR3 protein
NA,NA,TRBV6-5,TRBJ1-1,CASRLGGRYTEAFF
NA,NA,TRBV9,TRBJ2-7,CASSRGEGPYEQYF
NA,NA,TRBV20-1,TRBJ2-7,CSAKGWGPPEQYF
few,TRBD2,TRBV5-1,TRBJ2-7,CASSLETGSRGEQYF
NA,NA,TRBV11-2,TRBJ2-1,CASRPEQGYNEQFF
few,TRBD1,TRBV7-2,TRBJ1-1,CASSFGPLPDRAAEAFF
few,NA,TRBV2,TRBJ2-2,CASSDGRTNTGELFF
many,NA,TRBV12-3/TRBV12-4,TRBJ2-3,CASSLALGFTDTQYF
many,TRBD2,TRBV24-1,TRBJ2-3,CATSVTTSGRTDTQYF
few,NA,TRBV9,TRBJ2-3,CASSVALPDTQYF
few,TRBD2,TRBV24-1,TRBJ2-1,CATSASGSIPEQFF
NA,NA,TRBV5-6,TRBJ2-5,CASSFQTPTTTQYF
NA,NA,TRBV5-1,TRBJ2-5,CASSLGLGVETQYF
few,NA,TRBV6-5,TRBJ2-7,CASRSLYYEQYF
many,TRBD1,TRBV12-3/TRBV12-4,TRBJ2-5,CASSRQGETQYF